This T cell receptor (beta chain) is from a study of cytomegalovirus exposure and HLA in healthy donors. Across the whole study: Unique TCR beta sequences numbering approximately 120 million came from 150 million to 200 million T cells in an earlier analysis. General study findings and limits: The later analysis indicated that the majority of CMV-associated TCR beta chains appeared HLA-restricted. An ancestry cluster, one associated with Asian ancestry, reportedly showed fewer N-insertions than the roughly 670-donor mean in a later analysis. Reportedly, diagnosis of cytomegalovirus status by the classifier showed high specificity and sensitivity.

In the case of this clone: Its antigen is still unknown. One end of the junction varies from germline; a read error may be responsible.

The study ran its PCR with 60 Vbeta and 13 Jbeta primers. The assay was immunoSEQ multiplex PCR, and TCRdb's table has in-frame clones only and misses some. The sample lists around 80,000 clones; around 78% were seen once. Germline assignment: CDR1 MNHNY and CDR2 SVGAGI (reference sequence). CDR3 length equals 15 residues. This chain connects TRBV6-6 to TRBJ2-6, with TRBD1 identical over 9 bases. This clonotype was obtained from a man aged 40-50 years in good health and CMV-seronegative. Sequences were obtained from PBMCs. The DNA for the CDR3 is TGTGCCAGCAGACCCTCAAGGACAGGGGCCAACGGCCTGACTTTC. This codes for CASRPSRTGANGLTF.